This T cell receptor (beta chain) was identified during a study of blood T cell repertoires in COVID-19 (dated by TCRdb to between 2020 and 2021). Study-wide context: Collaborator samples came from the United States, Italy and Spain and covered acute and convalescent phases of COVID-19. Sample metadata almost always included a de-identified subject ID, COVID-19 status, age in years and sex. The repertoires were made available in a free public database intended to serve as a resource for research on the immune response to SARS-CoV-2. HLA class I and class II types, where available, came from metadata supplied by the sample provider rather than from assay-based typing. The material from the prospective study consisted of cDNA or gDNA derived from T cells, B-cell-depleted T cells, or PBMCs. The dataset comprised deeply sampled blood TCRbeta repertoires from subjects exposed to, actively infected with, or recovered from COVID-19. The samples were drawn from two sources: the first 160 participants of the ongoing ImmuneRACE study, and over 950 subjects contributed by 6 global collaborators.

A single count supports this clone. The clone's antigen remains unknown. Base-call qualities are not available, and no considerably larger clone is one nucleotide away. Participants in the prospective study were aged about 18 to 95 years, lived in approximately 26 United States geographic areas, and enrolled through a virtual design. In the prospective study, cohorts were assigned on the basis of participant-reported clinical history obtained from a screening survey and a study questionnaire. Exposed participants had been in contact, within 2 weeks of entering the study, with a person who had a PCR-confirmed or clinician-diagnosed case of COVID-19. In the prospective study, whole blood, serum and a nasopharyngeal or oropharyngeal swab were collected from each participant by mobile phlebotomists. Over a roughly two-month period, participants in the prospective study had the option of providing additional blood draws and questionnaires. Blood samples from the prospective study were shipped frozen or at room temperature prior to DNA extraction.

The CDR3 runs 14 amino acids, cysteine and phenylalanine included. The kept DNA is CDR3 alone, 42 bases in frame from the first base. Trimming costs V 2 bases and J 8 bases, and their ends lie 10 bases apart. CDR1 MDHEN and CDR2 SYDVKM were looked up in the germline V gene. Results the study describes overall, beyond this receptor: Clinical and demographic metadata were provided uncurated, with the amount varying by source and participant.

TCRbeta CDR3 regions were amplified from genomic DNA using the immunoSEQ Assay, a bias-controlled multiplex PCR. Per the authors' processing: The number of nucleated cells in each sample was estimated from the amplification of reference gene primers within the assay. To quantify the absolute abundance of each unique TCRbeta CDR3 rearrangement, sequence reads were collapsed and filtered. For each sample, productive Simpson clonality was calculated by taking the square root of Simpson's diversity index across productive rearrangements. The clones in this table, taken by TCRdb from immuneACCESS, are in-frame only. Not every clone is retained; where verified, under half of the shortfall comes from an unresolved V gene, and the cause of the rest is unknown. V, J and clone size were drawn from that table, and D and trimming were deduced from the DNA. The sample records about 220,000 clones, around 87% of which are singletons. The ten largest make up more than 13% of the sample.

The rearranged segments are TRBV28 and TRBJ1-6; no D gene is confidently identified. The clonotype was recovered from a man aged 25 to 40 who had been exposed to COVID-19. Source material: PBMCs or T cells enriched from blood (not recorded which). The DNA sequence is given as TGTGCCAGCAGTTTAGGGCAGAAATATTCACCCCTCCACTTT. This sequence encodes CASSLGQKYSPLHF.